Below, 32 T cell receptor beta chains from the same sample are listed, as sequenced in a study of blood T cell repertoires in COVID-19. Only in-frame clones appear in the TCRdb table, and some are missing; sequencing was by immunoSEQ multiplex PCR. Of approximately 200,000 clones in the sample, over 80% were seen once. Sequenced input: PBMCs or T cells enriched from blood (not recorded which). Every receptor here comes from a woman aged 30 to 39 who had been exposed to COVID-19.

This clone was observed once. The CDR3 DNA is TGCGCCAGCAGCTTTACTAGCGGGAGTATCGATGAGCAGTTCTTC. Protein: CASSFTSGSIDEQFF. The chain has TRBV5-1 and TRBJ2-1; 11 nucleotides align to TRBD2. V lost 2 bases and J lost 8; bases outside the gene matches: 6. Germline-derived CDR1 and CDR2 are SGHRS and YFSETQ. The CDR3 covers 15 residues.

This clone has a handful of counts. CDR3 in amino acids: CAISETGGGIVLTQPQHF. The CDR3 DNA follows: TGTGCCATCAGTGAAACGGGCGGAGGGATTGTATTAACGCAGCCCCAGCATTTT. The V call is TRBV10-3, the J call TRBJ1-5; D gene uncertain. Trimming took off 3 bases at V and 7 bases at J, with 25 bases between the two ends. Looked up from germline, CDR1 is ENHRY and CDR2 is SYGVKD. This CDR3 has 18 amino acids.

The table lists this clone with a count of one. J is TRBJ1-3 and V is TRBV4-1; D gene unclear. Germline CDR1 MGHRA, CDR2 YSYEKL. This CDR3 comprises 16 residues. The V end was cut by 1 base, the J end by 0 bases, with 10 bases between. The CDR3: CASSQVGTRSGNTIYF. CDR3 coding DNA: TGCGCCAGCAGCCAAGTTGGCACCCGCTCTGGAAACACCATATATTTT.

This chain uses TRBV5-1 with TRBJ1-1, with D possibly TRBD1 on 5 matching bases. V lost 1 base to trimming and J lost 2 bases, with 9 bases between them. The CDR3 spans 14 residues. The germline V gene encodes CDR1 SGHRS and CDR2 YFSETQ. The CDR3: CASSLQTDNTEAFF. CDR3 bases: TGCGCCAGCAGCTTGCAGACAGACAACACTGAAGCTTTCTTT.

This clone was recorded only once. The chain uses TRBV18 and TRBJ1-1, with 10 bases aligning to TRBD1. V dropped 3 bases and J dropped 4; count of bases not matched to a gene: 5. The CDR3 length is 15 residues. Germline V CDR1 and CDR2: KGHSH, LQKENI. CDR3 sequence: CASSPTGQGSTEAFF. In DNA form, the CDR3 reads TGTGCCAGCTCACCGACGGGACAGGGGAGCACTGAAGCTTTCTTT.

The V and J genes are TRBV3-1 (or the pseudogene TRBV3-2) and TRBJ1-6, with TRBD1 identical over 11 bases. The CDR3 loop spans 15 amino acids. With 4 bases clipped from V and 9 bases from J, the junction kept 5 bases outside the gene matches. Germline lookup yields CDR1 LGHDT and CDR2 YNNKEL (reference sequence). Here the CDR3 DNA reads TGTGCCAGCAGCCGTAGGACAGGGGGCCTTTCACCCCTCCACTTT. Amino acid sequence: CASSRRTGGLSPLHF.

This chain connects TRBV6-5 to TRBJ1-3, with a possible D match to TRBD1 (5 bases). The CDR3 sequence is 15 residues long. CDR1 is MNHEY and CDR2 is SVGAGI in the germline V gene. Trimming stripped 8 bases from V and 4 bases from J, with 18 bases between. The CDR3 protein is CASGRDLMVGNTIYF. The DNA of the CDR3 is TGTGCCAGCGGGCGGGACCTGATGGTAGGAAACACCATATATTTT.

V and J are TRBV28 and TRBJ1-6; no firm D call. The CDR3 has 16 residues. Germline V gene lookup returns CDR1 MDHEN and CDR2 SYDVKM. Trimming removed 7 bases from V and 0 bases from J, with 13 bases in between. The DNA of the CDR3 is TGTGCCAGCACCTCCGGTCCTAGCTCCTATAATTCACCCCTCCACTTT. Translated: CASTSGPSSYNSPLHF.

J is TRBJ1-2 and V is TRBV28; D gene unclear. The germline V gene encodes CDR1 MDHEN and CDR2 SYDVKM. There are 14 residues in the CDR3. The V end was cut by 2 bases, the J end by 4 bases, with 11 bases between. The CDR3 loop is CASSLRTVFYGYTF. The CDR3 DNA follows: TGTGCCAGCAGTTTAAGAACGGTCTTCTATGGCTACACCTTC.

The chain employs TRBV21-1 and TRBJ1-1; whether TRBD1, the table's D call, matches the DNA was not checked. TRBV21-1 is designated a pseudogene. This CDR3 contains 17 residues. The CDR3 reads CASSKSRRGPEDTEAFF. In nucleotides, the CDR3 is TGTGCCAGCAGCAAATCTCGCAGGGGACCCGAGGACACTGAAGCTTTCTTT.

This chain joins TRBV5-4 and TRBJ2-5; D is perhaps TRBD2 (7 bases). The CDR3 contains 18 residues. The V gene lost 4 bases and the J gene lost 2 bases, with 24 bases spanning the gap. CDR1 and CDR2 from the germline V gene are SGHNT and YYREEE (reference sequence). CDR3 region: CASSGGGVGGNPQETQYF. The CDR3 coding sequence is TGTGCCAGCAGCGGAGGGGGGGTCGGCGGGAACCCGCAAGAGACCCAGTACTTC.

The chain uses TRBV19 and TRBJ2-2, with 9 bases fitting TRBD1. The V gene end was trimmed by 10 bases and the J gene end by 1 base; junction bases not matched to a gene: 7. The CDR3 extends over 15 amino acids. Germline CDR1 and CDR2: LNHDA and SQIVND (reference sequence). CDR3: CATHGGQGNTGELFF. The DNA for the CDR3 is TGTGCCACCCACGGGGGACAGGGGAACACCGGGGAGCTGTTTTTT.

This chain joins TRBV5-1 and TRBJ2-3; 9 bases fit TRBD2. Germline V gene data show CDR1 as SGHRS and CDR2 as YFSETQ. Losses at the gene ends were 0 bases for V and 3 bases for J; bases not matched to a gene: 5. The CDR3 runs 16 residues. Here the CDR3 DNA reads TGCGCCAGCAGCTTGGCCGTGCTAGCGGGAACAGATACGCAGTATTTT. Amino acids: CASSLAVLAGTDTQYF.

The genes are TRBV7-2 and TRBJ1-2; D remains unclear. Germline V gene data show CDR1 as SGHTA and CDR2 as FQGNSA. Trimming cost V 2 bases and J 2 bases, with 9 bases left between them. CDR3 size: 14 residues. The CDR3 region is CASSLLPLNYGYTF. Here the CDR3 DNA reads TGTGCCAGCAGCTTACTACCCCTGAACTATGGCTACACCTTC. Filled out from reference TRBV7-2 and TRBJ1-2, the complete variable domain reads GAGVSQSPSNKVTEKGKDVELRCDPISGHTALYWYRQSLGQGLEFLIYFQGNSAPDKSGLPSDRFSAERTGGSVSTLTIQRTQQEDSAVYLCASSLLPLNYGYTFGSGTRLTVV.

This CDR3 is CASSLSGTGTDTQYF. The CDR3 bases are TGTGCCAGCAGCCTCTCCGGGACTGGGACAGATACGCAGTATTTT. The chain carries TRBV14 and TRBJ2-3; D perhaps matches TRBD2 (6 bases). The CDR3 runs 15 residues. The germline V gene has CDR1 SGHDN and CDR2 FVKESK. Trimming removed 4 bases from V and 3 bases from J, with 14 bases in between.

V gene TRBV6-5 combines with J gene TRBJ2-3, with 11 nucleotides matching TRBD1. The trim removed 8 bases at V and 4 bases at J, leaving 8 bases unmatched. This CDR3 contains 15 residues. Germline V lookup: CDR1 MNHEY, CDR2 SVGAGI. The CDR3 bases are TGTGCCAGCCGCCGGGACAGGGGGTTTTCAGATACGCAGTATTTT. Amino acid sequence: CASRRDRGFSDTQYF.

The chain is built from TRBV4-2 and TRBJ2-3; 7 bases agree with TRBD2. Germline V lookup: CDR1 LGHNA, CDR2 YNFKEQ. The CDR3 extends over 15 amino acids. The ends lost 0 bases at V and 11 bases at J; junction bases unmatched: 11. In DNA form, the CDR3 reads TGTGCCAGCAGCCAAGATCTGGTGGGAGGGCCTGGGCAGTATTTT. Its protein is CASSQDLVGGPGQYF.

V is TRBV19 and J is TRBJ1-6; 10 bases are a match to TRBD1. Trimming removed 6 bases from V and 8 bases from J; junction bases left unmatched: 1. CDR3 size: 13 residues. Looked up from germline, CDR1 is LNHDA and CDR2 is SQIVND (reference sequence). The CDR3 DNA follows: TGTGCCAGTAGCGGGACAGGGGATTCACCCCTCCACTTT. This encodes CASSGTGDSPLHF.

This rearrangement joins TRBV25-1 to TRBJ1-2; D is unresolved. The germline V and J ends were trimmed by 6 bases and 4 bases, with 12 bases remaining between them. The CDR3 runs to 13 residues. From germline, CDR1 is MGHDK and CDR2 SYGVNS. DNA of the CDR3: TGTGCCAGCAGGGCCACAGAACTCTATGGCTACACCTTC. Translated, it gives CASRATELYGYTF.

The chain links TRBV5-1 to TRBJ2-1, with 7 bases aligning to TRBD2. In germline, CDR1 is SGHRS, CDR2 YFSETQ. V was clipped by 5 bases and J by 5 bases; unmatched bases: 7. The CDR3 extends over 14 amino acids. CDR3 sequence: CASRPGTNNNEQFF. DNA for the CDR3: TGCGCCAGCAGACCCGGGACTAACAACAATGAGCAGTTCTTC. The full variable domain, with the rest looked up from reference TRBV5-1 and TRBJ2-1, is KAGVTQTPRYLIKTRGQQVTLSCSPISGHRSVSWYQQTPGQGLQFLFEYFSETQRNKGNFPGRFSGRQFSNSRSEMNVSTLELGDSALYLCASRPGTNNNEQFFGPGTRLTVL.

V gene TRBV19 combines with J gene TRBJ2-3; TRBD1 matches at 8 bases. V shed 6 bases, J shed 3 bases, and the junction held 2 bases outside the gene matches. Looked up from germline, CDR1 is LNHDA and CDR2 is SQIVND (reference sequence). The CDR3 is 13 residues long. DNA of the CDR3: TGTGCCAGTAGCGACAGGGGAACAGATACGCAGTATTTT. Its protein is CASSDRGTDTQYF.

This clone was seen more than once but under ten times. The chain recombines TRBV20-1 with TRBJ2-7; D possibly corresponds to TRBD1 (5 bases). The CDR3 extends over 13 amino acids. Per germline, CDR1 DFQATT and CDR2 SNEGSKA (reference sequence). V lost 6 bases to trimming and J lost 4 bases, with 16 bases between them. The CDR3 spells CSASGGAEYEQYF. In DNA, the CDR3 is TGCAGTGCAAGTGGTGGGGCCGAGTACGAGCAGTACTTC.

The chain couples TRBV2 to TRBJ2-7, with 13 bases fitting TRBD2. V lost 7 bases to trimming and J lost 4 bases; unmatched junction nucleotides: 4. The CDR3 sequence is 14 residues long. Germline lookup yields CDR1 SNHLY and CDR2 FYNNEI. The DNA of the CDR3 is TGTGCCAGCAAAGGGACTAGCGGGGCTTACGAGCAGTACTTC. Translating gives CASKGTSGAYEQYF.

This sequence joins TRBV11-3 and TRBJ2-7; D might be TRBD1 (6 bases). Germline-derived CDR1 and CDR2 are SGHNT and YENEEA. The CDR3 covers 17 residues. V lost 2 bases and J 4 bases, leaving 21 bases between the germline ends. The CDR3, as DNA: TGTGCCAGCAGCTTAAGCGCAGGGGCCCAAGATCCATACGAGCAGTACTTC. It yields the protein CASSLSAGAQDPYEQYF.

DNA for the CDR3: TGTGCCAGCAGTTCCCGACTAGATACGCAGTATTTT. It translates to CASSSRLDTQYF. The V call is TRBV6-5, the J call TRBJ2-3; D remains unclear. This CDR3 is built from 12 residues. Trimming removed 4 bases at V and 5 bases at J, with 7 bases between. Germline CDR1 MNHEY, CDR2 SVGAGI.

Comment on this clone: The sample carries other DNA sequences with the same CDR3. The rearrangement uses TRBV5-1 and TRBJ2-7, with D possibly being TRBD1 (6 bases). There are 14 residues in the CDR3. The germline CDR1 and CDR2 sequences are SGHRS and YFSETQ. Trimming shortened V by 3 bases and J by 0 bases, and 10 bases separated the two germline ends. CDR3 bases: TGCGCCAGCAGCTCCGGGACACCCTCCTACGAGCAGTACTTC. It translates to CASSSGTPSYEQYF.

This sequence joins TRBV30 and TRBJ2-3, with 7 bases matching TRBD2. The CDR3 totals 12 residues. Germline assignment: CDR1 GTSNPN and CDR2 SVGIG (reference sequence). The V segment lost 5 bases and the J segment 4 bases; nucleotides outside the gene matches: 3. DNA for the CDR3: TGTGCCTGGGGACGGGGGGCAGATACGCAGTATTTT. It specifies CAWGRGADTQYF. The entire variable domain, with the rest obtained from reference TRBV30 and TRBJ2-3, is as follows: SQTIHQWPATLVQPVGSPLSLECTVEGTSNPNLYWYRQAAGRGLQLLFYSVGIGQISSEVPQNLSASRPQDRQFILSSKKLLLSDSGFYLCAWGRGADTQYFGPGTRLTVL.

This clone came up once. This CDR3 reads CASSPREGNTEAFF. As DNA, the CDR3 is TGTGCCAGTAGTCCACGTGAGGGGAACACTGAAGCTTTCTTT. V gene TRBV19 combines with J gene TRBJ1-1; D is undetermined. The CDR3 is made up of 14 amino acids. Germline V gives CDR1 LNHDA, CDR2 SQIVND (reference sequence). Between the trimmed V and J ends, which lost 5 bases and 1 base, there was a span of 11 bases.

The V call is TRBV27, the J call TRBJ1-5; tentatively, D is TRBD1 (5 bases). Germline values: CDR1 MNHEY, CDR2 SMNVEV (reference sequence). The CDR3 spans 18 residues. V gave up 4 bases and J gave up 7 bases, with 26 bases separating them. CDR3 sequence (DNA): TGTGCCAGCAGTTCGAAACCCCTAGTCGGCCAGGGTCGGCAGCCCCAGCATTTT. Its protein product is CASSSKPLVGQGRQPQHF.

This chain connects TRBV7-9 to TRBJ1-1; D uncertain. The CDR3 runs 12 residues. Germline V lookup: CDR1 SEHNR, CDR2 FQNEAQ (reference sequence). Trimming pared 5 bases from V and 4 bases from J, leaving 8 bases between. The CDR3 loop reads CASSRISTEAFF. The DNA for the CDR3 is TGTGCCAGCAGCCGCATCAGCACTGAAGCTTTCTTT.

The CDR3 region is CASRTPRGSTEAFF. CDR3 coding DNA: TGTGCCAGCAGGACCCCTCGGGGAAGCACTGAAGCTTTCTTT. The chain recombines TRBV2 with TRBJ1-1, with D unresolved. The germline V and J ends were trimmed by 6 bases and 4 bases, with 15 bases remaining between them. The CDR3 covers 14 residues. Germline values: CDR1 SNHLY, CDR2 FYNNEI.

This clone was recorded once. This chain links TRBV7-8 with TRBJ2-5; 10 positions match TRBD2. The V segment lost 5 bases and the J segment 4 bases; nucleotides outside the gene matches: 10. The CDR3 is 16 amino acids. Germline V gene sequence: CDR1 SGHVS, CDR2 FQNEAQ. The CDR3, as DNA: TGTGCCAGCAGCCCAGCGGGACTAGCGTCGCGAGAGACCCAGTACTTC. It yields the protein CASSPAGLASRETQYF.